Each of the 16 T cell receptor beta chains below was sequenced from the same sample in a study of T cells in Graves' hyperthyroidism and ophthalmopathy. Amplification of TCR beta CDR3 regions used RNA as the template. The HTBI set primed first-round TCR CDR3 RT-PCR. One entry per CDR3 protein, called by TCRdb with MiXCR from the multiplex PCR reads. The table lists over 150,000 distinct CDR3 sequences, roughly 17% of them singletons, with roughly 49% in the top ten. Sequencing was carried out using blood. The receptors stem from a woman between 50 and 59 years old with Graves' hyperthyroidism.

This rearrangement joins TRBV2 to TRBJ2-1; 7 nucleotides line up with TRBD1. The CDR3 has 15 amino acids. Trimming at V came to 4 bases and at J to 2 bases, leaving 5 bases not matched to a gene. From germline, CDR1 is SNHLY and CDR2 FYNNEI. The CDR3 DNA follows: TGTGCCAGCAGTGGACAGGGCAGCCCCTACAATGAGCAGTTCTTC. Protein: CASSGQGSPYNEQFF.

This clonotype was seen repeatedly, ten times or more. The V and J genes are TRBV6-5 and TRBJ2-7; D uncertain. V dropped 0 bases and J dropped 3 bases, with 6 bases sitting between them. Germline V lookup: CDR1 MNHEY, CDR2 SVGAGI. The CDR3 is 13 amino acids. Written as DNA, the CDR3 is TGTGCCAGCAGTTACTCAGGAAGCTACGAGCAGTACTTC. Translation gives CASSYSGSYEQYF.

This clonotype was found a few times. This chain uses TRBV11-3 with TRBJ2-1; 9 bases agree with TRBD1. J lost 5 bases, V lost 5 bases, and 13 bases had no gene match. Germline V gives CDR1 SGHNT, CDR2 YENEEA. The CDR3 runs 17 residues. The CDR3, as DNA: TGTGCCAGCAGCCTGGCACGAGGGACAGGGACCCACAATGAGCAGTTCTTC. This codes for CASSLARGTGTHNEQFF.

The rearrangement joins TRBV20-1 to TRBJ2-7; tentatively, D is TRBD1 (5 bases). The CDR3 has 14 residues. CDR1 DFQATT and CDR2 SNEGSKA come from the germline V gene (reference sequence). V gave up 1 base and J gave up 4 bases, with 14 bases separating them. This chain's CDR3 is CSARVTVSSYEQYF. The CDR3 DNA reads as TGCAGTGCTAGAGTGACAGTCTCGTCTTACGAGCAGTACTTC.

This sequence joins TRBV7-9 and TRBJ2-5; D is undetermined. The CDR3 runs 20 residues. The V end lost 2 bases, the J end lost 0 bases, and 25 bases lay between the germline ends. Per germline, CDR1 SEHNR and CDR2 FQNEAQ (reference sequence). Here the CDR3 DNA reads TGTGCCAGCAGCTTACTTTGGGGTGTCGACCCAAAAGGGTACCAAGAGACCCAGTACTTC. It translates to CASSLLWGVDPKGYQETQYF.

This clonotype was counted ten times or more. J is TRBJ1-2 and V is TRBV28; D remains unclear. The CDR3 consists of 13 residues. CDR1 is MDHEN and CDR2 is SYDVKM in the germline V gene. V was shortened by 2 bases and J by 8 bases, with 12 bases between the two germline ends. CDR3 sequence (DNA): TGTGCCAGCAGTTTAGAGGCCCCTGGAGGCTACACCTTC. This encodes CASSLEAPGGYTF.

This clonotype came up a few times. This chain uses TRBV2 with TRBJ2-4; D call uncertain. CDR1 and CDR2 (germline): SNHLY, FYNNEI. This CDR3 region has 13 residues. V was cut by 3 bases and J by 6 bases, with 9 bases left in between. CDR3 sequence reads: CASSEVPPNIQYF. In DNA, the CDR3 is TGTGCCAGCAGTGAGGTCCCCCCAAACATTCAGTACTTC.

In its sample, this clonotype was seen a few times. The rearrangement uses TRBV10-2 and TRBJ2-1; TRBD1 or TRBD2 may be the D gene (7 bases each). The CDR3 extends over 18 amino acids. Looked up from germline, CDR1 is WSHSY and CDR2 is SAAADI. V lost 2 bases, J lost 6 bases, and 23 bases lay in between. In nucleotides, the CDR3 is TGCGCCAGCAGTGAGCCAAAGTGGGGGGGACAGCGACTCAATGAGCAGTTCTTC. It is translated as CASSEPKWGGQRLNEQFF.

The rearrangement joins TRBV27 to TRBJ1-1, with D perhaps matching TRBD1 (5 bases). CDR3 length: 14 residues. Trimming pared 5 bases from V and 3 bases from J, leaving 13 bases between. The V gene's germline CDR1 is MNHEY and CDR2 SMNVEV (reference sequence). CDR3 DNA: TGTGCCAGCAGTGCCGACAGACCTTACACTGAAGCTTTCTTT. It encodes CASSADRPYTEAFF.

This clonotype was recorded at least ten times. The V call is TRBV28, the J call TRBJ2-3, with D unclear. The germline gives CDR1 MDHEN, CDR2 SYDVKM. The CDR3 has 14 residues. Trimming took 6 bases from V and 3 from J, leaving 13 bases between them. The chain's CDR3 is CASSNQWTTDTQYF. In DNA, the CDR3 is TGTGCCAGCAGCAACCAATGGACGACAGATACGCAGTATTTT.

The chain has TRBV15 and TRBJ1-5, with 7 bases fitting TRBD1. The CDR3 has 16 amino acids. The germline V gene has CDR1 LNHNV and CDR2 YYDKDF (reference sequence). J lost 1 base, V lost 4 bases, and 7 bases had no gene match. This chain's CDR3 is CATSTVGTASNQPQHF. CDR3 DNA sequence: TGTGCCACCAGCACAGTTGGGACAGCAAGCAATCAGCCCCAGCATTTT.

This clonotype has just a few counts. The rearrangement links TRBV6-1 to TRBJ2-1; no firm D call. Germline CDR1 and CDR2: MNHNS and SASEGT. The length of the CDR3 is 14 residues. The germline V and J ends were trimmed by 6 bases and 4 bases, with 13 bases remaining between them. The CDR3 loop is CASSELLNYNEQFF. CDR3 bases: TGTGCCAGCAGCGAGCTGTTAAATTACAATGAGCAGTTCTTC.

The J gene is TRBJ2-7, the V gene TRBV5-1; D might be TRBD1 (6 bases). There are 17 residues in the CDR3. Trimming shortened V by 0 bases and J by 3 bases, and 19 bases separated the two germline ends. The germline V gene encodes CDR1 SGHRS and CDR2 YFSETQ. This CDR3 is CASSLEQGLGFGYEQYF. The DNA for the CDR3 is TGCGCCAGCAGCTTGGAACAGGGCTTAGGGTTTGGCTACGAGCAGTACTTC. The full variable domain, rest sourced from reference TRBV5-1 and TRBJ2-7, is KAGVTQTPRYLIKTRGQQVTLSCSPISGHRSVSWYQQTPGQGLQFLFEYFSETQRNKGNFPGRFSGRQFSNSRSEMNVSTLELGDSALYLCASSLEQGLGFGYEQYFGPGTRLTVT.

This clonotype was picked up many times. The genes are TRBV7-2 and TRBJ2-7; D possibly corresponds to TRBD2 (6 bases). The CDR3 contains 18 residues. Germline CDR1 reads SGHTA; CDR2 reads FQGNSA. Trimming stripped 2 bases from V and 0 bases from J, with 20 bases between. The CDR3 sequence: CASSLRPPGRGSSYEQYF. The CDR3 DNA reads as TGTGCCAGCAGCTTAAGACCCCCTGGGCGGGGAAGCTCCTACGAGCAGTACTTC.

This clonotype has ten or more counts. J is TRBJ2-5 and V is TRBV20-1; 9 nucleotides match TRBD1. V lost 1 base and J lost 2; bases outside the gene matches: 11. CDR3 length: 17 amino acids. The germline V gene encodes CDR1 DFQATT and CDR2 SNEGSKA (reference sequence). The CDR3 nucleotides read TGCAGTGCTAGAGCACCAACCGGGACAGGGCCACAAGAGACCCAGTACTTC. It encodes CSARAPTGTGPQETQYF.

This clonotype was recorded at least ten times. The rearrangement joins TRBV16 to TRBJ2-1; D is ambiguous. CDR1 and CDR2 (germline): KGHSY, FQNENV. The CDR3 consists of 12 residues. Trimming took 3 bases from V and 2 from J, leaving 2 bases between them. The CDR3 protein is CASSHPYNEQFF. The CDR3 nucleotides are TGTGCCAGCAGCCACCCCTACAATGAGCAGTTCTTC. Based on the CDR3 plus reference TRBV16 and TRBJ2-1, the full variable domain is GEEVAQTPKHLVRGEGQKAKLYCAPIKGHSYVFWYQQVLKNEFKFLISFQNENVFDETGMPKERFSAKCLPNSPCSLEIQATKLEDSAVYFCASSHPYNEQFFGPGTRLTVL.